What follows are 26 T cell receptor beta chains derived from one specimen sequenced in a study of T cell responses to AZD1222 COVID-19 vaccine. Sequenced by immunoSEQ multiplex PCR; TCRdb stores in-frame clones only, minus some. The table shows 40,000 or so clones, with over 80% occurring only once. This material consisted of peripheral blood, taken 28 days after the second AZD1222 dose. The receptors come from an adult who received the AZD1222 COVID-19 vaccine.

The count of this clone is one. The rearrangement links TRBV15 to TRBJ1-5; a weak D match, TRBD1 (6 bases). V lost 0 bases, J lost 10 bases, and 16 bases lay in between. CDR3 size: 15 residues. The germline CDR1 and CDR2 sequences are LNHNV and YYDKDF (reference sequence). The CDR3 here is CATSRDLGAPDPQHF. In DNA form, the CDR3 reads TGTGCCACCAGCAGAGATCTGGGGGCCCCTGACCCCCAGCATTTT.

This clone was counted between two and nine times. The J gene is TRBJ1-5, the V gene TRBV3-1 (or the pseudogene TRBV3-2); D possibly corresponds to TRBD1 (5 bases). V dropped 4 bases and J dropped 3 bases, with 10 bases sitting between them. Germline lookup yields CDR1 LGHDT and CDR2 YNNKEL (reference sequence). This CDR3 region has 14 residues. Written as DNA, the CDR3 is TGTGCCAGCAGCCTCCAGGGTAACAATCAGCCCCAGCATTTT. It translates to CASSLQGNNQPQHF.

The CDR3, as DNA: TGCGCCAGCAGCGAGGGGACTAGTGGGGCCAACGTCCTGACTTTC. It yields the protein CASSEGTSGANVLTF. This chain joins TRBV5-1 and TRBJ2-6; 8 nucleotides align to TRBD2. Germline V lookup: CDR1 SGHRS, CDR2 YFSETQ. The J segment lost 3 bases and the V segment lost 4 bases, leaving 3 bases of the junction unmatched. The CDR3 is 15 amino acids.

This clone was recorded a few times. CDR3 sequence: CASSKTTGGYGYTF. In DNA, the CDR3 is TGTGCCAGCAGCAAGACGACAGGGGGCTATGGCTACACCTTC. V gene TRBV21-1 combines with J gene TRBJ1-2; the D segment call TRBD1 is taken from the table without a DNA check. TRBV21-1 is noted as a pseudogene. The CDR3 runs to 14 residues.

In its sample, this clone is medium-sized. The chain is built from TRBV27 and TRBJ2-1; 7 bases are a match to TRBD1. There are 14 residues in the CDR3. Per the germline V gene, CDR1 is MNHEY and CDR2 is SMNVEV (reference sequence). With V trimmed by 8 bases and J by 5 bases, 9 bases remained unmatched. The chain's CDR3 is CASRLGTANNEQFF. The CDR3 region has the DNA TGTGCCAGCCGACTCGGGACAGCTAACAATGAGCAGTTCTTC.

The V and J genes are TRBV5-1 and TRBJ1-4; D remains unclear. Germline V gene data show CDR1 as SGHRS and CDR2 as YFSETQ. Trimming stripped 4 bases from V and 8 bases from J, with 15 bases between. This CDR3 spans 14 amino acids. The CDR3 here is CASSVNSRVEKLFF. The CDR3 nucleotides are TGCGCCAGCAGCGTTAACAGTCGGGTAGAAAAACTGTTTTTT.

This chain connects TRBV6-5 to TRBJ1-1; 9 bases fit TRBD1. CDR3 length equals 14 residues. J lost 5 bases, V lost 6 bases, and 7 bases had no gene match. Germline V gene lookup returns CDR1 MNHEY and CDR2 SVGAGI. In DNA form, the CDR3 reads TGTGCCAGCAGCGCATGGACAGGGGAGACTGAAGCTTTCTTT. Translated, it gives CASSAWTGETEAFF.

V is TRBV7-3 and J is TRBJ2-3, with D uncertain. Trimming pared 2 bases from V and 5 bases from J, leaving 17 bases between. CDR3 length: 16 residues. CDR1 and CDR2 (germline): SGHTA, FQGTGA. The CDR3 here is CASSLSPLVTGDTQYF. Written as DNA, the CDR3 is TGTGCCAGCAGCTTATCCCCGTTAGTTACGGGAGATACGCAGTATTTT.

J is TRBJ2-6 and V is TRBV6-6; the D is unclear. CDR1 and CDR2 from the germline V gene are MNHNY and SVGAGI (reference sequence). CDR3 length equals 12 residues. Trimming pared 9 bases from V and 2 bases from J, leaving 5 bases between. CDR3 protein: CASCTGANVLTF. The CDR3 DNA sequence: TGTGCCAGTTGTACTGGGGCCAACGTCCTGACTTTC.

The J gene is TRBJ1-1, the V gene TRBV19; D may be TRBD1 (6 bases). Trimming pared 7 bases from V and 6 bases from J, leaving 18 bases between. The germline V gene has CDR1 LNHDA and CDR2 SQIVND (reference sequence). This CDR3 region has 14 residues. The CDR3 sequence is CASTLRQAGSEAFF. Here the CDR3 DNA reads TGTGCCAGTACCTTGAGACAGGCCGGGTCTGAAGCTTTCTTT. Supplemented by reference TRBV19 and TRBJ1-1, the full variable domain reads DGGITQSPKYLFRKEGQNVTLSCEQNLNHDAMYWYRQDPGQGLRLIYYSQIVNDFQKGDIAEGYSVSREKKESFPLTVTSAQKNPTAFYLCASTLRQAGSEAFFGQGTRLTVV.

The chain links TRBV19 to TRBJ2-7; no firm D call. CDR1 is LNHDA, CDR2 SQIVND, per germline (reference sequence). The CDR3 length is 14 residues. The V end lost 6 bases, the J end lost 6 bases, and 18 bases lay between the germline ends. CDR3: CASRMTGSSAEQYF. As DNA, the CDR3 is TGTGCCAGTAGGATGACGGGCAGCTCGGCCGAGCAGTACTTC.

The chain links TRBV24-1 to TRBJ2-3; no firm D call. This CDR3 has 17 amino acids. Trimming stripped 2 bases from V and 1 base from J, with 15 bases between. Germline CDR1 reads KGHDR; CDR2 reads SFDVKD. CDR3 in DNA: TGTGCCACCAGTGATTCCCGACCTGGCGTTGGCACAGATACGCAGTATTTT. Amino acid sequence: CATSDSRPGVGTDTQYF.

The rearrangement uses TRBV7-8 and TRBJ2-3, with D unclear. Trimming took off 2 bases at V and 0 bases at J, with 12 bases between the two ends. CDR1 is SGHVS, CDR2 FQNEAQ, per germline. This CDR3 comprises 16 residues. The CDR3 loop reads CASSLLGLTSTDTQYF. The CDR3 nucleotides read TGTGCCAGCAGCTTACTAGGTTTGACTAGCACAGATACGCAGTATTTT.

The genes are TRBV29-1 and TRBJ2-3; TRBD1 is a possible D gene (5 bases). This CDR3 comprises 15 residues. From germline, CDR1 is SQVTM and CDR2 ANQGSEA. Deletions cut 4 bases from V and 3 bases from J, with 17 bases between. The CDR3 DNA reads TGCAGCGTTGCCCACCCTCCAGGGCGGACAGATACGCAGTATTTT. Translating it yields CSVAHPPGRTDTQYF.

The chain has TRBV18 and TRBJ1-2, with D unresolved. With 0 bases removed from V and 4 bases from J, the gap between germline ends came to 12 bases. The CDR3 is 15 residues long. CDR1 KGHSH and CDR2 LQKENI come from the germline V gene. The CDR3 reads CASSPPGETIYGYTF. The CDR3, as DNA: TGTGCCAGCTCACCACCAGGAGAAACGATCTATGGCTACACCTTC.

The genes are TRBV27 and TRBJ2-5; D is possibly TRBD2 (6 bases). The CDR3 loop spans 16 amino acids. CDR1 and CDR2 (germline): MNHEY, SMNVEV (reference sequence). The V gene lost 1 base and the J gene lost 5 bases, with 17 bases spanning the gap. The CDR3 here is CASSLFGAGRPETQYF. The CDR3 bases are TGTGCCAGCAGTTTATTTGGGGCAGGGAGGCCGGAGACCCAGTACTTC.

This sequence joins TRBV5-6 and TRBJ1-3, with 8 bases lining up with TRBD1. The CDR3 length is 16 residues. The V gene's germline CDR1 is SGHDT and CDR2 YYEEEE. With V trimmed by 3 bases and J by 3 bases, 8 bases remained unmatched. CDR3 protein: CASSSTGGPGGNTIYF. As DNA, the CDR3 is TGTGCCAGCAGCTCCACAGGGGGTCCGGGTGGAAACACCATATATTTT.

This chain's CDR3 is CASSLRVVQGQAPQHF. CDR3 coding DNA: TGTGCCAGCAGTTTACGGGTGGTACAGGGCCAGGCGCCCCAGCATTTT. The chain links TRBV27 to TRBJ1-5, with D maybe TRBD1 (6 bases). This CDR3 is built from 16 residues. Germline CDR1 and CDR2: MNHEY and SMNVEV (reference sequence). Trimming shortened V by 2 bases and J by 9 bases, and 20 bases separated the two germline ends.

The V gene is TRBV7-8, the J gene TRBJ1-3; D remains ambiguous. In germline, CDR1 is SGHVS, CDR2 FQNEAQ. V dropped 1 base and J dropped 0 bases, with 7 bases sitting between them. This CDR3 region has 15 residues. The CDR3 DNA follows: TGTGCCAGCAGCTTAGTCGATTTCTCTGGAAACACCATATATTTT. It encodes CASSLVDFSGNTIYF.

The chain is built from TRBV28 and TRBJ2-1, with 11 positions matching TRBD2. The CDR3 has 15 residues. Germline assignment: CDR1 MDHEN and CDR2 SYDVKM. J lost 10 bases, V lost 6 bases, and 11 bases had no gene match. The CDR3 DNA is TGTGCCAGCAGGTTAGCGGGGGGGCCGAGTCGAGAGCAGTTCTTC. Its protein is CASRLAGGPSREQFF.

V usage is TRBV30 and J usage is TRBJ1-5; 7 positions match TRBD1. The J segment lost 9 bases and the V segment lost 3 bases, leaving 8 bases of the junction unmatched. CDR3 length equals 13 residues. The germline V gene encodes CDR1 GTSNPN and CDR2 SVGIG (reference sequence). The CDR3 sequence is CAWRTDRFSPQHF. The DNA of the CDR3 is TGTGCCTGGAGAACGGACAGGTTTTCGCCCCAGCATTTT.

This clone appeared once. V is TRBV5-1 and J is TRBJ1-1; D is possibly TRBD1 (6 bases). This CDR3 contains 15 residues. Germline V lookup: CDR1 SGHRS, CDR2 YFSETQ. V lost 0 bases and J 1 base, leaving 10 bases between the germline ends. For the CDR3, the DNA is TGCGCCAGCAGCTTGGCGGGCAGGGGGAACACTGAAGCTTTCTTT. Amino acids: CASSLAGRGNTEAFF.

This rearrangement joins TRBV7-6 to TRBJ2-1; D assignment may be TRBD1 or TRBD2 (5 bases each). Trimming removed 5 bases at V and 6 bases at J, with 20 bases between. The CDR3 spans 16 residues. Per germline, CDR1 SGHVS and CDR2 FNYEAQ. The CDR3 sequence: CASSPVGPAQSNEQFF. CDR3 nucleotides: TGTGCCAGCAGCCCAGTGGGACCAGCCCAATCCAATGAGCAGTTCTTC.

This clone was seen more than once but under ten times. The rearrangement uses TRBV9 and TRBJ2-1; D is uncertain. Trimming shortened V by 0 bases and J by 0 bases, and 1 base separated the two germline ends. The CDR3 spans 13 residues. Germline CDR1 is SGDLS and CDR2 is YYNGEE. This CDR3 reads CASSVGSYNEQFF. CDR3 bases: TGTGCCAGCAGCGTAGGCTCCTACAATGAGCAGTTCTTC.

This chain joins TRBV19 and TRBJ1-1; D remains unclear. Germline CDR1 LNHDA, CDR2 SQIVND (reference sequence). The CDR3 sequence is 13 residues long. The V end was cut by 7 bases, the J end by 1 base, with 10 bases between. The CDR3 region has the DNA TGTGCCAGTACCCAACAATCGAACACTGAAGCTTTCTTT. Amino acid sequence: CASTQQSNTEAFF. The full variable domain, with the rest looked up from reference TRBV19 and TRBJ1-1, is DGGITQSPKYLFRKEGQNVTLSCEQNLNHDAMYWYRQDPGQGLRLIYYSQIVNDFQKGDIAEGYSVSREKKESFPLTVTSAQKNPTAFYLCASTQQSNTEAFFGQGTRLTVV.

The chain's CDR3 is CASSLTSFQGAYEQYF. CDR3 nucleotide sequence: TGTGCCAGCAGCTTAACGAGCTTCCAGGGGGCCTACGAGCAGTACTTC. V usage is TRBV7-8 and J usage is TRBJ2-7, with 7 bases matching TRBD1. V trimming: 2 bases; J trimming: 2 bases; junction bases outside the gene matches: 9. This CDR3 contains 16 residues. Looked up from germline, CDR1 is SGHVS and CDR2 is FQNEAQ.